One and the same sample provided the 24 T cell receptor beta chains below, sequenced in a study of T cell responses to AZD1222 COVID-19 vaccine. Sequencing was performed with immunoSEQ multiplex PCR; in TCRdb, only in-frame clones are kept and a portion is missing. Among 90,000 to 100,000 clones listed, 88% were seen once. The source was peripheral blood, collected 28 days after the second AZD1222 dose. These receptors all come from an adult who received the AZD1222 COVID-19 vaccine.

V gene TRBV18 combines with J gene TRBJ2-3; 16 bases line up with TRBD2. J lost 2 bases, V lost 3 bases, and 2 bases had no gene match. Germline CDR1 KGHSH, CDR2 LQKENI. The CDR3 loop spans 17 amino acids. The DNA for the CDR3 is TGTGCCAGCTCACCGGGACTAGCGGGAGGGCCCACAGATACGCAGTATTTT. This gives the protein CASSPGLAGGPTDTQYF.

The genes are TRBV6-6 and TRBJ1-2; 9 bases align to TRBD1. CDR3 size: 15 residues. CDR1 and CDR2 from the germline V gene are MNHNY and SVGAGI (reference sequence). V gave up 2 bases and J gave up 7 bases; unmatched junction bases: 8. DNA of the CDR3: TGTGCCAGCAGTTACACATCCGGGACAGGGTCTGGCTACACCTTC. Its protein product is CASSYTSGTGSGYTF.

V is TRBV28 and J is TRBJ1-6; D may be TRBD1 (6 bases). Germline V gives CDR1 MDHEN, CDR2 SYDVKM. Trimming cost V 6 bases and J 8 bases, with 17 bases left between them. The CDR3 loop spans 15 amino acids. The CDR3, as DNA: TGTGCCAGCAGACTAACCAGGGGTTTGGATTCACCCCTCCACTTT. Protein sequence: CASRLTRGLDSPLHF.

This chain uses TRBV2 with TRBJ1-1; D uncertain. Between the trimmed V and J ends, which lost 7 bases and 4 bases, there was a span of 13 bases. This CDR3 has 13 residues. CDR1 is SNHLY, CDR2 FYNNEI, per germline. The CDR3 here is CASKSLGPTEAFF. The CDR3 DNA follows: TGTGCCAGCAAAAGTCTGGGCCCCACTGAAGCTTTCTTT.

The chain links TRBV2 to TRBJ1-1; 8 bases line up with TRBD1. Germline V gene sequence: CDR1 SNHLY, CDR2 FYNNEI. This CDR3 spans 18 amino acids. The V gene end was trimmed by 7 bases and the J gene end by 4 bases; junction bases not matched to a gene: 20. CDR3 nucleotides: TGTGCCAGCAAGGACAGGGAGACCCCCTCAGGCAGGGGCACTGAAGCTTTCTTT. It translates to CASKDRETPSGRGTEAFF.

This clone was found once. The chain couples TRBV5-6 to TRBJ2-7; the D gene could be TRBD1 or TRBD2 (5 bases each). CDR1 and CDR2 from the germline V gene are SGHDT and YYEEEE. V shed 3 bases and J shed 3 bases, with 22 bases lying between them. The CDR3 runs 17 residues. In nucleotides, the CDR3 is TGTGCCAGCAGCTCCGGACACCAAAGGGGACGGATCTACGAGCAGTACTTC. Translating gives CASSSGHQRGRIYEQYF.

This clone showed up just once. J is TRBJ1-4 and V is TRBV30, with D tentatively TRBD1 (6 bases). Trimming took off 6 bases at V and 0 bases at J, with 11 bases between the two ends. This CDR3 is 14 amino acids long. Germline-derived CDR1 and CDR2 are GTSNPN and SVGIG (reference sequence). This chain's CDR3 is CACSRTATNEKLFF. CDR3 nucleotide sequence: TGTGCCTGTAGCCGGACAGCAACTAATGAAAAACTGTTTTTT.

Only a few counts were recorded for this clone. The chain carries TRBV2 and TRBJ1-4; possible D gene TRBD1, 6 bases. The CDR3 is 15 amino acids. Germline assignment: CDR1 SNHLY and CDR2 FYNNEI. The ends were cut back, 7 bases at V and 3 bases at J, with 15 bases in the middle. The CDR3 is CASKARGAPNEKLFF. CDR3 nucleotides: TGTGCCAGCAAAGCACGGGGGGCTCCTAATGAAAAACTGTTTTTT.

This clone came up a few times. The CDR3 region has the DNA TGTGCCAGCAGGGAGGGGACTAGCGGATTCACAGATACGCAGTATTTT. It is translated as CASREGTSGFTDTQYF. The chain couples TRBV7-2 to TRBJ2-3, with 11 bases that match TRBD2. The CDR3 is 16 residues long. V shed 6 bases, J shed 2 bases, and the junction held 7 bases outside the gene matches. Germline values: CDR1 SGHTA, CDR2 FQGNSA.

CDR3: CASSPGTGTSGSYEQYF. CDR3 coding DNA: TGTGCCAGCAGTCCGGGGACCGGGACTAGCGGGAGTTACGAGCAGTACTTC. The V call is TRBV6-6, the J call TRBJ2-7; 14 positions agree with TRBD2. Germline V CDR1 and CDR2: MNHNY, SVGAGI (reference sequence). With V trimmed by 5 bases and J by 4 bases, 10 bases remained unmatched. The CDR3 is 17 residues long.

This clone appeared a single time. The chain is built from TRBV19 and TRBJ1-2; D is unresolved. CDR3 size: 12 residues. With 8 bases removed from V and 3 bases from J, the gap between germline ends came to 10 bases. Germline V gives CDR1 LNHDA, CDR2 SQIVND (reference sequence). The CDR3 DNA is TGTGCCAGTCGATTACCCGACTATGGCTACACCTTC. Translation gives CASRLPDYGYTF.

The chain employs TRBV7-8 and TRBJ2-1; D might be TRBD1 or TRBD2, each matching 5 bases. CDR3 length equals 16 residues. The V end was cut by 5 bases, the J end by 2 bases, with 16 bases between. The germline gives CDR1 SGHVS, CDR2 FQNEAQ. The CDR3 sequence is CASSHGAALPYNEQFF. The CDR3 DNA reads TGTGCCAGCAGCCACGGGGCGGCTCTCCCCTACAATGAGCAGTTCTTC. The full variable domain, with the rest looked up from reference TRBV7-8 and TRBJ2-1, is GAGVSQSPRYKVAKRGQDVALRCDPISGHVSLFWYQQALGQGPEFLTYFQNEAQLDKSGLPSDRFFAERPEGSVSTLKIQRTQQEDSAVYLCASSHGAALPYNEQFFGPGTRLTVL.

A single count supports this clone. The CDR3 DNA follows: TGCGCCAGCGAATTCCGGACTAGCGGGAGAGGCGGTGAGCAGTTCTTC. Protein product: CASEFRTSGRGGEQFF. V gene TRBV5-1 combines with J gene TRBJ2-1; 13 bases are a match to TRBD2. V shed 7 bases, J shed 9 bases, and the junction held 13 bases outside the gene matches. The CDR3 consists of 16 residues. Germline V gives CDR1 SGHRS, CDR2 YFSETQ.

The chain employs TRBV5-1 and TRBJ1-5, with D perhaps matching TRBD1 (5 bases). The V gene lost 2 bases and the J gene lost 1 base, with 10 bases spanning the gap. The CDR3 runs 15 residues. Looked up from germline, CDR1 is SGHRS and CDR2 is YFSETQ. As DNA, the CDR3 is TGCGCCAGCAGCTTTGCGGGGCAGAGCAATCAGCCCCAGCATTTT. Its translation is CASSFAGQSNQPQHF.

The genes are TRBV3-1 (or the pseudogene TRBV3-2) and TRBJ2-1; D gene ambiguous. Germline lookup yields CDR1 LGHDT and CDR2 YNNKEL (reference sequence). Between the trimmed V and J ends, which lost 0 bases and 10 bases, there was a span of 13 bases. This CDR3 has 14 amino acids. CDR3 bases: TGTGCCAGCAGCCAAGATCGTGTCCCTAGGGAGCAGTTCTTC. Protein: CASSQDRVPREQFF.

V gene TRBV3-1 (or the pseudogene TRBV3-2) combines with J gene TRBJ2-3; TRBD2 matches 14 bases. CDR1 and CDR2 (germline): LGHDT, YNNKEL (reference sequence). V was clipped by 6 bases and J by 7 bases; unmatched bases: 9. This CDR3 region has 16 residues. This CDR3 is CASSLHGTSGSNTQYF. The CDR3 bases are TGTGCCAGCAGTCTCCACGGGACTAGCGGGAGTAATACGCAGTATTTT.

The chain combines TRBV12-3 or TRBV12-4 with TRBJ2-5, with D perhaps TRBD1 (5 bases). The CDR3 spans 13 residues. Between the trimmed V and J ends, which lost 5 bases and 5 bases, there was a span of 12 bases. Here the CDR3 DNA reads TGTGCCAGCAGTCGACAGCCTCCGGAGACCCAGTACTTC. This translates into CASSRQPPETQYF.

The CDR3 DNA reads as TGTGCCACCAGTAATAGGGGTGCTGGAAACACCATATATTTT. Protein: CATSNRGAGNTIYF. V usage is TRBV19 and J usage is TRBJ1-3; perhaps TRBD1 as D (5 bases). Per germline, CDR1 LNHDA and CDR2 SQIVND (reference sequence). V shed 10 bases and J shed 2 bases, with 15 bases lying between them. The CDR3 extends over 14 amino acids.

This CDR3 reads CASSIAHSTYEQYF. The CDR3 nucleotides are TGTGCCAGTAGTATAGCCCACAGTACCTACGAGCAGTACTTC. The chain employs TRBV19 and TRBJ2-7; unclear D gene. Trimming cost V 1 base and J 2 bases, with 9 bases left between them. Germline V gives CDR1 LNHDA, CDR2 SQIVND (reference sequence). The CDR3 loop spans 14 amino acids.

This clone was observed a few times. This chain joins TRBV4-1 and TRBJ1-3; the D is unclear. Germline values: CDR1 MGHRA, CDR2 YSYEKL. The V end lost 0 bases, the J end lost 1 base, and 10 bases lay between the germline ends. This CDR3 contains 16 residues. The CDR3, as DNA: TGCGCCAGCAGCCAAGAGGGCTGGTTGTCTGGAAACACCATATATTTT. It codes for CASSQEGWLSGNTIYF.

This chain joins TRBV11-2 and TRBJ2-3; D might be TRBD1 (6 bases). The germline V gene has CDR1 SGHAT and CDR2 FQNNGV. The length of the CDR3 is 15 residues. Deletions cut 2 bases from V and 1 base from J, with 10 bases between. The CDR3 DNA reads TGTGCCAGCAGCTTACCGCGGACAGGCACAGATACGCAGTATTTT. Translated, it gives CASSLPRTGTDTQYF.

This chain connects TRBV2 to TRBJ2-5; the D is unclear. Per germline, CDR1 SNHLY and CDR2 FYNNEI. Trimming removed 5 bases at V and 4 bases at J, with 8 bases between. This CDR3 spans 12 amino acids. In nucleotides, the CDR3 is TGTGCCAGCAGTCGGTCCGCAGAGACCCAGTACTTC. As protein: CASSRSAETQYF.

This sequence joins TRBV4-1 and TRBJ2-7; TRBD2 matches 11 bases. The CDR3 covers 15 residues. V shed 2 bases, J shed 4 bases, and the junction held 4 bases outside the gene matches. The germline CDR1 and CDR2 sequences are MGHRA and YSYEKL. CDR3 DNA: TGCGCCAGCAGCCAAACTAGCGGGAGTCAGTACGAGCAGTACTTC. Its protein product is CASSQTSGSQYEQYF.

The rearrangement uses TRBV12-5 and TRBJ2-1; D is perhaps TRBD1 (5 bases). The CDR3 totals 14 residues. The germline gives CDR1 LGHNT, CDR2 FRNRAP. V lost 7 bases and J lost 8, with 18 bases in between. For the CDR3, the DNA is TGTGCTAGTGCCGACAGCACTTTAAGGGATGAGCAGTTCTTC. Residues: CASADSTLRDEQFF.